What follows is one T cell receptor (beta chain) and its context. Its antigen specificity is not known. The input lacks base qualities; no much larger clone sits a single base away. The source of the sample is a study of blood T cell repertoires in COVID-19 (TCRdb year 2020). Regarding the complete study: Samples covering the acute and convalescent phases of COVID-19 were provided by collaborators in the United States, Italy and Spain. The material from the prospective study consisted of cDNA or gDNA derived from T cells, B-cell-depleted T cells, or PBMCs. Subjects who had been exposed to COVID-19, were actively infected with it, or had recovered from it provided the deeply sampled blood TCRbeta repertoires that made up the dataset. The repertoires were released in a freely available public database intended as a resource for research on the immune response to SARS-CoV-2. The samples were drawn from two sources: the first 160 participants of the ongoing ImmuneRACE study, and 1,000 to 1,500 subjects contributed by 6 global collaborators. Sample metadata almost always included a de-identified subject ID, COVID-19 status, age in years and sex. HLA class I and class II types, where available, came from metadata supplied by the sample provider rather than from assay-based typing. Study-wide findings and limitations: Clinical and demographic metadata were provided uncurated, with the amount varying by source and participant.

Trimming removed 6 bases from V and 6 bases from J, leaving 21 bases between the germline ends. From the germline V gene, CDR1 is SGHVS and CDR2 is FQNEAQ. Its CDR3 holds 16 amino acids, cysteine through phenylalanine. CDR3 DNA is the only sequence kept; it has 48 bases, read in frame from the first base. The collaborating institutions used their own protocols to collect whole blood in K2EDTA tubes. For TCRbeta analysis, collaborators shipped samples as frozen whole blood, isolated PBMCs, or DNA extracted from either of those sample types. The immunoSEQ Assay, a bias-controlled multiplex PCR, was used to amplify TCRbeta CDR3 regions from genomic DNA. The authors' pipeline ran thus. The number of nucleated cells in each sample was estimated from the amplification of reference gene primers within the assay. To quantify the absolute abundance of each unique TCRbeta CDR3 rearrangement, sequence reads were collapsed and filtered. Productive Simpson clonality was computed per sample as the square root of Simpson's diversity index over productive rearrangements. TCRdb stores this immuneACCESS table with in-frame sequences only. Part of the clones is absent; in the studies checked, under half of the shortfall reflects unresolved V genes, and no reason is known for the rest. That table is the source of V, J and clone size, and D and trimming were worked out from the DNA. The sample yields approximately 140,000 clones; almost 85% were counted once. The ten largest account for approximately 1.5% of the sample.

Recombination joined TRBV7-8 with TRBJ1-5; TRBD1 is perhaps the D gene, given 5 matching bases. The origin of this receptor is a man in his sixties with acute or convalescent COVID-19. What was sequenced was peripheral blood. The nucleotide sequence is TGTGCCAGCAGTCTAGGAGGGGCCAGGGCGATTCAGCCCCAGCATTTT. It encodes CASSLGGARAIQPQHF.